The 7 T cell receptor beta chains in this list originate from one sample, sequenced in a study of siplizumab effects on memory and regulatory T cells (dated by TCRdb to between 2019 and 2020). Library prep was done by the immunoSEQ multiplex PCR assay. The immuneACCESS repertoire file appears here via TCRdb, limited to in-frame rearrangements. These files lack a portion of the clones; in checked studies, under half of the deficit traces to unresolved V genes, and the cause of the others is not known. The sample yields about 91,000 clones; about 96% were counted once. In total, the top ten clones hold roughly 0.033% of the sample. Material: naive CD4+ T cells sorted from blood. According to the study, the label for this sample's cell subset or site signals: unstimulated naive T cells. These receptors were obtained from a human donor in good health.

This chain uses TRBV18 with TRBJ2-7; D unclear. The CDR3 loop spans 15 amino acids. With 3 bases removed from V and 0 bases from J, the gap between germline ends came to 12 bases. The germline CDR1 and CDR2 sequences are KGHSH and LQKENI. CDR3 residues: CASSPIRSSSYEQYF. CDR3 DNA: TGTGCCAGCTCACCGATTCGGTCCAGCTCCTACGAGCAGTACTTC. The variable domain in full, completed from reference TRBV18 and TRBJ2-7, reads NAGVMQNPRHLVRRRGQEARLRCSPMKGHSHVYWYRQLPEEGLKFMVYLQKENIIDESGMPKERFSAEFPKEGPSILRIQQVVRGDSAAYFCASSPIRSSSYEQYFGPGTRLTVT.

This clone was found a few times. The rearrangement uses TRBV6-1 and TRBJ1-2; D ambiguous. Trimming took off 2 bases at V and 3 bases at J, with 10 bases between the two ends. Germline V gene sequence: CDR1 MNHNS, CDR2 SASEGT. The CDR3 spans 14 residues. In nucleotides, the CDR3 is TGTGCCAGCAGTGAACGAGTGGCAGACTATGGCTACACCTTC. It encodes CASSERVADYGYTF.

The chain links TRBV2 to TRBJ1-1; D is undetermined. V lost 6 bases, J lost 7 bases, and 6 bases lay in between. The CDR3 extends over 10 amino acids. CDR1 and CDR2 from the germline V gene are SNHLY and FYNNEI. CDR3 coding DNA: TGTGCCAGCAGGGTATATGAAGCTTTCTTT. Translation gives CASRVYEAFF.

This rearrangement joins TRBV27 to TRBJ2-7; D is unclear. Germline assignment: CDR1 MNHEY and CDR2 SMNVEV (reference sequence). This CDR3 has 16 residues. Trimming took 6 bases from V and 4 from J, leaving 22 bases between them. CDR3 loop: CASRRQGPTVRYEQYF. Here the CDR3 DNA reads TGTGCCAGCAGGCGACAAGGCCCCACGGTTCGATACGAGCAGTACTTC.

The count of this clone is one. The V and J genes are TRBV19 and TRBJ1-3; D may be TRBD1 (6 bases). Between the trimmed V and J ends, which lost 4 bases and 4 bases, there was a span of 14 bases. Germline V gene lookup returns CDR1 LNHDA and CDR2 SQIVND (reference sequence). This CDR3 is built from 15 residues. The CDR3 region has the DNA TGTGCCAGTAGTACACAGGGATCTCGCGGAAACACCATATATTTT. Its protein is CASSTQGSRGNTIYF. Full variable domain (missing parts from reference TRBV19 and TRBJ1-3): DGGITQSPKYLFRKEGQNVTLSCEQNLNHDAMYWYRQDPGQGLRLIYYSQIVNDFQKGDIAEGYSVSREKKESFPLTVTSAQKNPTAFYLCASSTQGSRGNTIYFGEGSWLTVV.

DNA of the CDR3: TGTGCCAGCAGCTCCGGAGGGCTAGCCACGCAGTATTTT. Translated, it gives CASSSGGLATQYF. The chain recombines TRBV11-2 with TRBJ2-3, with D perhaps matching TRBD2 (6 bases). V was clipped by 4 bases and J by 9 bases, with 14 bases between them. The CDR3 runs 13 residues. CDR1 SGHAT and CDR2 FQNNGV come from the germline V gene.

The sample holds one count of this clone. The V and J genes are TRBV7-8 and TRBJ1-5; D uncertain. The CDR3 is 15 residues long. Deletions cut 1 base from V and 2 bases from J, with 9 bases between. CDR1 and CDR2 from the germline V gene are SGHVS and FQNEAQ. CDR3 in amino acids: CASSLDAHGNQPQHF. CDR3 coding DNA: TGTGCCAGCAGCTTAGACGCCCATGGCAATCAGCCCCAGCATTTT.